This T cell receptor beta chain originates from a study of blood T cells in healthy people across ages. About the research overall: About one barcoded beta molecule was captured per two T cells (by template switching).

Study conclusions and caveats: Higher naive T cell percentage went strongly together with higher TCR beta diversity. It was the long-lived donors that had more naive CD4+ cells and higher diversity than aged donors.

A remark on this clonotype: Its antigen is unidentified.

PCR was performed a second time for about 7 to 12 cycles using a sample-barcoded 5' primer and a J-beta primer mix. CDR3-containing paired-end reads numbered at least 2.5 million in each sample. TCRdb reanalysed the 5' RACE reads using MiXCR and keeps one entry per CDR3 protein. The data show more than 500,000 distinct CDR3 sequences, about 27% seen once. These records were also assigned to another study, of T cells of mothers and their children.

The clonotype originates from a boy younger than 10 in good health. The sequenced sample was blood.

The CDR3 region has the DNA TGTGCCAGCAGTTCGATCTACAGATTCTATGGCTACACCTTC. Its translation: CASSSIYRFYGYTF. The V call is TRBV12-3 or TRBV12-4, the J call TRBJ1-2; D ambiguous. The ends were cut back, 4 bases at V and 4 bases at J, with 13 bases in the middle. The CDR3 covers 14 residues.